The rows below give T cell receptor beta chains drawn from one sample of a study of shared clonotypes between healthy human individuals. The assay was immunoSEQ multiplex PCR, and TCRdb's table has in-frame clones only and misses some. The sample carries about a million clones, under 80% recorded once. The specimen was memory CD4+ T cells sorted from blood. The receptors were gathered from a man between 18 and 35 years old in good health. CDR3s include the opening cysteine and the closing phenylalanine or tryptophan. D genes are given only for firm matches.

d_call	v_call	j_call	cdr3_aa
NA	TRBV7-2	TRBJ2-7	CASSLGEGAYEQYF
NA	TRBV9	TRBJ1-6	CASSLDSFNSPLHF
NA	TRBV20-1	TRBJ2-5	CSAKAETQYF
NA	TRBV27	TRBJ1-5	CASSFSRDGGPQHF
NA	TRBV12-5	TRBJ1-1	CASGTGMVTEAFF
NA	TRBV18	TRBJ2-5	CASSPGGETQYF
NA	TRBV2	TRBJ1-6	CASSVTAAQNNSPLHF
TRBD1	TRBV18	TRBJ2-5	CASSQDRGQETQYF
TRBD1	TRBV2	TRBJ2-3	CASRPGGRDTQYF
NA	TRBV7-6	TRBJ1-1	CASSSQRVGTEAFF
NA	TRBV5-4	TRBJ2-5	CASSFRDVETQYF
NA	TRBV28	TRBJ1-5	CASSLGGTSQPQHF
TRBD1	TRBV11-2	TRBJ2-5	CASSRYRGPETQYF
TRBD1	TRBV15	TRBJ2-7	CATSPGGTGYYEQYF
NA	TRBV28	TRBJ1-5	CASSFRGGGSQPQHF
NA	TRBV5-1	TRBJ2-3	CASSPRGGGPSTDTQYF
NA	TRBV4-1	TRBJ1-1	CASSQLTGMGNTEAFF
NA	TRBV30	TRBJ2-7	CAWSVRRSLGLYEQYF
NA	TRBV29-1	TRBJ1-1	CSVRTDLNTEAFF
TRBD2	TRBV18	TRBJ2-3	CASSPPIGLAGGPTDTQYF
NA	TRBV5-1	TRBJ1-4	CASSALAANEKLFF
TRBD1	TRBV27	TRBJ1-2	CASSLGRGRGYTF
NA	TRBV10-2	TRBJ2-1	CASSDLVSGKYNEQFF
TRBD1	TRBV28	TRBJ1-1	CASSLGTGGTEAFF
NA	TRBV6-1	TRBJ2-4	CASSALSSSNIQYF
NA	TRBV30	TRBJ1-6	CAAGGWTDNSPLHF
NA	TRBV7-9	TRBJ2-7	CASSPQGGVLRQYF
NA	TRBV6-6	TRBJ2-7	CASTLTVHPYEQYF
NA	TRBV6-6	TRBJ1-5	CASSIRAADQPQHF
NA	TRBV5-4	TRBJ1-5	CASSLGGINQPQHF
NA	TRBV13	TRBJ1-2	CASSFGDKANYGYTF
NA	TRBV4-1	TRBJ2-5	CASSQERRSGREETQYF
NA	TRBV6-5	TRBJ2-5	CASRLDWAETQYF
TRBD2	TRBV5-4	TRBJ2-3	CASSPGTTSTDTQYF
TRBD1	TRBV5-4	TRBJ2-2	CASSPRDRATGELFF
NA	TRBV9	TRBJ2-7	CASSVEMTGTYEQYF
NA	TRBV2	TRBJ2-2	CASSVLASGELFF
NA	TRBV19	TRBJ1-5	CASSRAGAGYSNQPQHF
TRBD1	TRBV10-3	TRBJ1-1	CAISDLPTGARNTEAFF
NA	TRBV7-2	TRBJ2-3	CASSLTRATDTQYF
TRBD2	TRBV5-1	TRBJ2-3	CASSSGLSYGTDTQYF
TRBD1	TRBV18	TRBJ1-1	CASSQGTGNTEAFF
NA	TRBV10-3	TRBJ2-2	CAISPGHTGELFF